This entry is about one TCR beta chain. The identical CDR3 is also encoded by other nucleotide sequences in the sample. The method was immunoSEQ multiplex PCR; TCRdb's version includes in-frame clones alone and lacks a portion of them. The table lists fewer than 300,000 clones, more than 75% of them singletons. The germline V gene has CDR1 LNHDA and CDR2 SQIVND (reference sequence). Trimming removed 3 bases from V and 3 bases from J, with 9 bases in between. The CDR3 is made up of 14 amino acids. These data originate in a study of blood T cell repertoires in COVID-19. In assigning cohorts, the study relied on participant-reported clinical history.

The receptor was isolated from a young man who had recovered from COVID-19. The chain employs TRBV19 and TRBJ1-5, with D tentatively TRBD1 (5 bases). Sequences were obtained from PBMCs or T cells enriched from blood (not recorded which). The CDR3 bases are TGTGCCAGTAGTATTACAGGATCCAATCAGCCCCAGCATTTT. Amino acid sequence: CASSITGSNQPQHF.